The entry below gives a single T cell receptor beta chain sequence along with its context. Its antigen is unidentified. The data are from a study of T cell responses to AZD1222 COVID-19 vaccine. Study findings and constraints: Vaccination with two AZD1222 doses was followed by a rise in Spike-specific TCR breadth and depth.

TCRdb's copy holds only in-frame clones and misses some; the assay was immunoSEQ multiplex PCR. Of roughly 150,000 clones in the sample, less than 90% were seen once. The germline V gene encodes CDR1 LNHDA and CDR2 SQIVND (reference sequence). V lost 5 bases and J 0 bases, leaving 11 bases between the germline ends. CDR3 length: 14 residues. This TCR came from an adult who had recovered from COVID-19. The starting material was peripheral blood, obtained after recovery from COVID-19. This chain links TRBV19 with TRBJ2-7; D remains ambiguous. CDR3 in amino acids: CASSAVGSSYEQYF. In DNA form, the CDR3 reads TGTGCCAGTAGTGCCGTAGGTAGCTCCTACGAGCAGTACTTC.